Sequencing of this TCR beta chain was carried out in a study of regulatory T cells in long-lasting Graves disease. Study-wide results and limits: New patients shared roughly 1,000 public clonotypes, and persistent patients shared more, with about 2,500. There were preferences for TRBV28, TRBJ1-2 and TRBJ2-5 in persistent disease.

Arm-PCR of CDR3 regions and iRepertoire HTBI primers were used to build TCR beta libraries. Original methodology: Looking across samples, the authors found 55 to 80 TRBV and approximately 13 TRBJ segments. Via MiXCR, TCRdb re-called the multiplex PCR reads, giving one row per CDR3 protein. TCRdb's processing, not the authors' own work, is the source of the V and J calls. The top ten clones hold approximately 25% of a sample with about 530,000 distinct CDR3 sequences, more than 15% of them seen once. This clonotype was observed at least ten times. The antigen remains unidentified. Regarding time point: newly diagnosed GD, antithyroid drugs for less than 3 months. Researchers made the TCR library from RNA that was extracted from PBMCs. Diagnoses of Graves' disease were made by American Thyroid Association guidelines. From germline, CDR1 is MDHEN and CDR2 SYDVKM. The CDR3 has 15 amino acids. The V gene end was trimmed by 3 bases and the J gene end by 4 bases; junction bases not matched to a gene: 7.

Another study also made use of these data, one on T cells in Graves' hyperthyroidism and ophthalmopathy.

This TCR was recovered from a woman aged 35 to 59 with Graves disease. The chain combines TRBV28 with TRBJ2-7; 9 nucleotides agree with TRBD2. This material consisted of peripheral blood mononuclear cells (PBMCs), taken at new diagnosis, from a patient treated with antithyroid drugs. CDR3 bases: TGTGCCAGCAGTTTCCCGGCGGGGGGGCCTTACGAGCAGTACTTC. It codes for CASSFPAGGPYEQYF.